These 32 T cell receptor beta chains came from one sample sequenced in a study of shared clonotypes between healthy human individuals. Using immunoSEQ multiplex PCR, the repertoire was profiled, and TCRdb retains in-frame clones only, with some absent. This table holds over a million clones, about 75% found once. Specimen: memory CD4+ T cells sorted from blood. Subset meaning: CD45RA-negative fraction. The receptors were sampled from a man aged 18 to 30 in good health.

This clone was picked up a small number of times. The V gene is TRBV10-2, the J gene TRBJ2-1, with TRBD2 matching over 8 bases. Germline V gene data show CDR1 as WSHSY and CDR2 as SAAADI. The CDR3 is made up of 15 amino acids. Trimming at V came to 5 bases and at J to 8 bases, leaving 11 bases not matched to a gene. The CDR3 loop is CASSPQASGGDEQFF. CDR3 bases: TGCGCCAGCAGTCCCCAAGCGAGCGGGGGCGATGAGCAGTTCTTC.

Turning to this clone: The DNA is omitted, as the CDR3 cannot be located on it reliably, and the CDR3 follows TCRdb's listing. This sequence joins TRBV12-2 and TRBJ2-7; TRBD2 was called by the table and not checked on the DNA. TRBV12-2 is labeled a pseudogene. The CDR3 has 16 amino acids, counting both end residues. CDR3: CASRSSFAEGTYEQYF.

The rearrangement joins TRBV18 to TRBJ1-5, with 10 bases aligning to TRBD1. This CDR3 comprises 15 residues. Germline V gene lookup returns CDR1 KGHSH and CDR2 LQKENI. V shed 6 bases, J shed 7 bases, and the junction held 9 bases outside the gene matches. The CDR3 reads CASSSGTGVRQPQHF. For the CDR3, the DNA is TGTGCCAGCTCGTCGGGGACAGGGGTTCGACAGCCCCAGCATTTT.

V gene TRBV7-6 combines with J gene TRBJ2-5, with 9 bases lining up with TRBD1. The CDR3 runs 16 residues. J was trimmed by 5 bases and V by 1 base; bases with no gene match: 8. Germline V gives CDR1 SGHVS, CDR2 FNYEAQ. CDR3 sequence (DNA): TGTGCCAGCAGCTTAGGCTTGCGACAGGGGGGGGAGACCCAGTACTTC. This translates into CASSLGLRQGGETQYF.

In this sample, this clone turned up a few times. A much larger clone sits a single nucleotide away, making a read error possible. Within the sample, other DNA sequences also encode this same CDR3. This sequence joins TRBV30 and TRBJ2-5; TRBD1 matches at 7 bases. The DNA end favors TRBJ2-7, so the J call may be wrong. The CDR3 loop spans 12 amino acids. Germline values: CDR1 GTSNPN, CDR2 SVGIG (reference sequence). As DNA, the CDR3 is TGTGCCTGGAGTGTACAGGGGAACGAGCAGTACTTC. Translation gives CAWSVQGNEQYF.

This chain links TRBV5-1 with TRBJ2-7; TRBD1 or TRBD2 may be the D gene (6 bases each). Germline assignment: CDR1 SGHRS and CDR2 YFSETQ. The CDR3 has 15 amino acids. Trimming took 1 base from V and 7 from J, leaving 18 bases between them. In DNA, the CDR3 is TGCGCCAGCAGCTTGTTGCGCGGGACAACCGGGGAGCAGTACTTC. It yields the protein CASSLLRGTTGEQYF.

J is TRBJ1-3 and V is TRBV6-6, with D possibly TRBD1 on 5 matching bases. The CDR3 is 14 residues long. Germline V gene sequence: CDR1 MNHNY, CDR2 SVGAGI (reference sequence). V lost 8 bases and J 8 bases, leaving 19 bases between the germline ends. The CDR3, as DNA: TGTGCCAGCTCCGGGACCTCCTCGTCCCACACCATATATTTT. Translated: CASSGTSSSHTIYF.

This chain connects TRBV6-5 to TRBJ2-2, with TRBD1 matching 7 bases. Germline assignment: CDR1 MNHEY and CDR2 SVGAGI. V was pared by 7 bases and J by 7 bases, with 12 bases of the junction left unmatched. The CDR3 runs 15 residues. Here the CDR3 DNA reads TGTGCCAGCAATCGGGGAACAGGGGTTCTCGGGGAGCTGTTTTTT. Its translation: CASNRGTGVLGELFF.

This clone has a handful of counts. The chain is built from TRBV5-6 and TRBJ1-5; possible D gene TRBD1, 6 bases. The CDR3 consists of 15 residues. Germline lookup yields CDR1 SGHDT and CDR2 YYEEEE. V lost 2 bases and J lost 4, with 13 bases in between. CDR3 nucleotide sequence: TGTGCCAGCAGCTTCTCTACACAGGGTAATCAGCCCCAGCATTTT. Translated, it gives CASSFSTQGNQPQHF.

This chain links TRBV10-2 with TRBJ2-3, with D unresolved. Germline CDR1 WSHSY, CDR2 SAAADI. There are 10 residues in the CDR3. V was cut by 6 bases and J by 6 bases, with 4 bases left in between. DNA of the CDR3: TGCGCCAGCAGGGATGATACGCAGTATTTT. Amino acids: CASRDDTQYF.

The chain employs TRBV5-6 and TRBJ1-4, with unresolved D. The CDR3 has 13 amino acids. The germline CDR1 and CDR2 sequences are SGHDT and YYEEEE. Between the trimmed V and J ends, which lost 0 bases and 8 bases, there was a span of 8 bases. The CDR3: CASSLGTVEKLFF. The CDR3 coding sequence is TGTGCCAGCAGCTTGGGGACTGTGGAAAAACTGTTTTTT.

J is TRBJ2-5 and V is TRBV28; the D is unclear. V was trimmed by 6 bases and J by 1 base, leaving 9 bases between them. This CDR3 is 13 amino acids long. Germline CDR1 MDHEN, CDR2 SYDVKM. CDR3 residues: CASSYGSQETQYF. The DNA of the CDR3 is TGTGCCAGCAGCTACGGGTCCCAAGAGACCCAGTACTTC.

This clone was detected only a few times. The chain carries TRBV18 and TRBJ1-1, with D hard to call. V lost 2 bases and J lost 0, with 10 bases in between. CDR3 size: 15 residues. Germline lookup yields CDR1 KGHSH and CDR2 LQKENI. The CDR3 DNA follows: TGTGCCAGCTCACCATCAAGAGCTATGAACACTGAAGCTTTCTTT. Translated, it gives CASSPSRAMNTEAFF.

The rearrangement joins TRBV21-1 to TRBJ1-5; TRBD1 is the table's D call, not checked against the DNA. TRBV21-1 is assigned pseudogene status. This CDR3 comprises 17 residues. As DNA, the CDR3 is TGTGCCAGCAGCAAAGGTCGGTTTCTACAGGGTCATCAGCCCCAGCATTTT. Its translation: CASSKGRFLQGHQPQHF.

The rearrangement joins TRBV10-1 to TRBJ2-2, with D possibly called TRBD1 or TRBD2 (5 bases each). V lost 6 bases, J lost 5 bases, and 13 bases lay in between. Looked up from germline, CDR1 is WNHNN and CDR2 is SYGVQD (reference sequence). This CDR3 contains 14 residues. The CDR3 protein is CASRDQWGTGELFF. CDR3 nucleotide sequence: TGCGCCAGCAGGGACCAGTGGGGGACCGGGGAGCTGTTTTTT.

The chain uses TRBV4-2 and TRBJ2-7; 7 positions match TRBD2. The trim removed 0 bases at V and 2 bases at J, leaving 7 bases unmatched. The CDR3 totals 16 residues. Germline V gene sequence: CDR1 LGHNA, CDR2 YNFKEQ. CDR3 sequence (DNA): TGTGCCAGCAGCCAAGATACAGCGGGGTCCCCCTACGAGCAGTACTTC. Amino acid sequence: CASSQDTAGSPYEQYF.

The chain carries TRBV30 and TRBJ2-6, with D perhaps matching TRBD2 (6 bases). Germline lookup yields CDR1 GTSNPN and CDR2 SVGIG (reference sequence). The length of the CDR3 is 15 residues. The germline V and J ends were trimmed by 3 bases and 4 bases, with 13 bases remaining between them. For the CDR3, the DNA is TGTGCCTGGAGCGGGACTTCTTGGGGGGCCAACGTCCTGACTTTC. As protein: CAWSGTSWGANVLTF.

The chain carries TRBV12-2 and TRBJ2-7; the DNA was not compared with TRBD2, the D call given in the table. TRBV12-2 is listed as a pseudogene. CDR3 length: 16 amino acids. CDR3 in DNA: TGTGCAAGTCGCTTATCCCCCCCGGGAGCTGGCTACGAGCAGTACTTC. Its translation is CASRLSPPGAGYEQYF.

This sequence joins TRBV19 and TRBJ2-5, with a possible D match to TRBD2 (6 bases). There are 14 residues in the CDR3. The V gene's germline CDR1 is LNHDA and CDR2 SQIVND (reference sequence). With 4 bases removed from V and 5 bases from J, the gap between germline ends came to 14 bases. The CDR3 loop reads CASSTGSATETQYF. CDR3 nucleotides: TGTGCCAGTAGTACCGGGAGCGCTACGGAGACCCAGTACTTC.

The chain uses TRBV18 and TRBJ2-7, with 9 bases that match TRBD1. Unmatched junction bases numbered 9, after V lost 3 bases and J lost 6 bases. This CDR3 has 15 amino acids. CDR1 is KGHSH and CDR2 is LQKENI in the germline V gene. CDR3 in DNA: TGTGCCAGCTCACCGGGACAGGGAGGATTAGGCGAGCAGTACTTC. Translation gives CASSPGQGGLGEQYF. Full variable domain (outside the CDR3, taken from reference TRBV18 and TRBJ2-7): NAGVMQNPRHLVRRRGQEARLRCSPMKGHSHVYWYRQLPEEGLKFMVYLQKENIIDESGMPKERFSAEFPKEGPSILRIQQVVRGDSAAYFCASSPGQGGLGEQYFGPGTRLTVT.

The table lists this clone with a few counts. V usage is TRBV10-1 and J usage is TRBJ2-1, with 8 bases identical to TRBD1. The CDR3 spans 16 residues. Germline trimming cut 0 bases from V and 8 bases from J; bases unmatched to any gene: 9. In germline, CDR1 is WNHNN, CDR2 SYGVQD (reference sequence). CDR3 loop: CASSESTGTGGDEQFF. The CDR3 DNA sequence: TGCGCCAGCAGTGAGTCGACAGGGACAGGCGGAGATGAGCAGTTCTTC.

The rearrangement links TRBV6-6 to TRBJ1-4; unclear D gene. Trimming took 4 bases from V and 0 from J, leaving 12 bases between them. The CDR3 extends over 16 amino acids. The germline gives CDR1 MNHNY, CDR2 SVGAGI (reference sequence). The CDR3 reads CASSFGFSATNEKLFF. The CDR3, as DNA: TGTGCCAGCAGTTTCGGATTCAGTGCAACTAATGAAAAACTGTTTTTT.

This chain links TRBV4-3 with TRBJ2-1; 14 bases fit TRBD2. The junction had 10 bases not matched to a gene; V was cut back by 2 bases and J by 10 bases. CDR1 LGHNA and CDR2 YSLEER come from the germline V gene. CDR3 size: 17 residues. The CDR3 nucleotides are TGCGCCAGCAGCCAAAATTCCGGGACTAGCGGGAGTTACGAGCAGTTCTTC. Protein sequence: CASSQNSGTSGSYEQFF.

The chain uses TRBV19 and TRBJ1-1; the D gene is possibly TRBD1 (6 bases). This CDR3 is 14 amino acids long. Germline CDR1 and CDR2: LNHDA and SQIVND (reference sequence). Deletions cut 10 bases from V and 2 bases from J, with 17 bases between. The CDR3, as DNA: TGTGCCACCCGATTCGGGGGGGCCAACACTGAAGCTTTCTTT. This translates into CATRFGGANTEAFF. The whole variable domain, remainder taken from reference TRBV19 and TRBJ1-1, is DGGITQSPKYLFRKEGQNVTLSCEQNLNHDAMYWYRQDPGQGLRLIYYSQIVNDFQKGDIAEGYSVSREKKESFPLTVTSAQKNPTAFYLCATRFGGANTEAFFGQGTRLTVV.

Remarks on this clone: The same CDR3 can be traced to other DNA sequences in this sample. The chain combines TRBV29-1 with TRBJ2-1; D possibly corresponds to TRBD1 (5 bases). This CDR3 is built from 12 residues. CDR1 and CDR2 (germline): SQVTM, ANQGSEA. Here the CDR3 DNA reads TGCAGGGGAAGGGGATACAACAATGAGCAGTTCTTC. This translates into CRGRGYNNEQFF.

The V call is TRBV7-2, the J call TRBJ2-7, with D possibly being TRBD2 (6 bases). This CDR3 spans 15 amino acids. The V end lost 5 bases, the J end lost 5 bases, and 19 bases lay between the germline ends. Germline V gene lookup returns CDR1 SGHTA and CDR2 FQGNSA. The chain's CDR3 is CASSPRMTGVNEQYF. For the CDR3, the DNA is TGTGCCAGCAGCCCCCGGATGACGGGAGTAAACGAGCAGTACTTC.

The genes are TRBV28 and TRBJ2-7, with 7 nucleotides matching TRBD2. This CDR3 comprises 15 residues. J gave up 1 base and V 5 bases, and 8 bases lay outside the gene matches. The germline V gene has CDR1 MDHEN and CDR2 SYDVKM. The CDR3 is CASSPLLAASYEQYF. CDR3 DNA: TGTGCCAGCAGTCCTCTGCTAGCGGCTTCCTACGAGCAGTACTTC.

This clone has a handful of counts. The genes are TRBV6-6 and TRBJ2-2; unclear D gene. V was pared by 6 bases and J by 4 bases, with 9 bases between. CDR3 length equals 13 residues. Per germline, CDR1 MNHNY and CDR2 SVGAGI (reference sequence). As DNA, the CDR3 is TGTGCCAGCAGCGAGAGTAGCACCGGGGAGCTGTTTTTT. As protein: CASSESSTGELFF.

This chain uses TRBV7-9 with TRBJ2-6; D remains unclear. The CDR3 runs 16 residues. The germline CDR1 and CDR2 sequences are SEHNR and FQNEAQ (reference sequence). The V gene lost 1 base and the J gene lost 0 bases, with 7 bases spanning the gap. The CDR3 protein is CASSLGPSSGANVLTF. CDR3 DNA sequence: TGTGCCAGCAGCTTAGGGCCCAGCTCTGGGGCCAACGTCCTGACTTTC.

The CDR3 nucleotides are TGTGCCAGCTCTCCCACTAGCGGGCTCTCCTACAATGAGCAGTTCTTC. Protein product: CASSPTSGLSYNEQFF. The rearrangement joins TRBV18 to TRBJ2-1; 9 nucleotides align to TRBD2. With 6 bases clipped from V and 0 bases from J, the junction kept 6 bases outside the gene matches. Germline CDR1 and CDR2: KGHSH and LQKENI. The CDR3 has 16 residues. Full variable domain (outside the CDR3, taken from reference TRBV18 and TRBJ2-1): NAGVMQNPRHLVRRRGQEARLRCSPMKGHSHVYWYRQLPEEGLKFMVYLQKENIIDESGMPKERFSAEFPKEGPSILRIQQVVRGDSAAYFCASSPTSGLSYNEQFFGPGTRLTVL.

The table lists this clone with many counts. The V call is TRBV4-1, the J call TRBJ2-1; possible D gene TRBD1, 6 bases. This CDR3 comprises 15 residues. The V end lost 3 bases, the J end lost 2 bases, and 11 bases lay between the germline ends. The germline V gene has CDR1 MGHRA and CDR2 YSYEKL. The CDR3 DNA follows: TGCGCCAGCAGCCACGAGGGGGTCCCCTACAATGAGCAGTTCTTC. It yields the protein CASSHEGVPYNEQFF.

This chain connects TRBV30 to TRBJ2-3, with 10 positions matching TRBD1. The trim removed 4 bases at V and 9 bases at J, leaving 7 bases unmatched. CDR1 is GTSNPN and CDR2 is SVGIG in the germline V gene (reference sequence). The CDR3 totals 13 residues. CDR3 DNA: TGTGCCTGGAAGGGGACAGGGGAGAAGACGCAGTATTTT. Translated: CAWKGTGEKTQYF.